This T cell receptor (beta chain) was retrieved from a study of cytomegalovirus exposure and HLA in healthy donors. It was with 60 Vbeta and 13 Jbeta primers that the PCR ran. In the authors' workflow: A later analysis counted around 80 million unique TCR beta chains, 9.5 million to 12 million shared. Libraries were prepared by immunoSEQ multiplex PCR; TCRdb keeps only in-frame clonotypes and omits some of them. The D gene and trimming were derived from the DNA, and the V and J assignments and clone size from that table. The sample has around 95,000 clones; about 80% are singletons. Study-level findings and limits: According to a later analysis, most TCR beta chains associated with CMV appeared HLA-restricted.

V was shortened by 6 bases and J by 0 bases, with 14 bases between the two germline ends. The CDR3 runs 15 residues. Germline assignment: CDR1 MNHNY and CDR2 SVGAGI (reference sequence). A note on this clone: The target antigen is unknown.

The V gene is TRBV6-6, the J gene TRBJ1-1, with D perhaps TRBD1 (6 bases). The sample comprised PBMCs. This TCR came from a man aged 25-45 years in good health and CMV-seropositive. CDR3 loop: CASSRPGHLNTEAFF. The CDR3, as DNA: TGTGCCAGCAGCCGACCGGGACACCTGAACACTGAAGCTTTCTTT.